This T cell receptor beta chain was sequenced during a study of technical replicates of blood from several donors. The CDR3 loop spans 14 amino acids. The germline V gene has CDR1 LNHDA and CDR2 SQIVND (reference sequence). V lost 5 bases to trimming and J lost 2 bases; unmatched junction nucleotides: 1. The method was immunoSEQ multiplex PCR; TCRdb's version includes in-frame clones alone and lacks a portion of them. The data show over 70,000 clones, approximately 96% seen once. Specimen: T cells isolated from PBMCs. This sequence originates from a human donor in good health. The chain has TRBV19 and TRBJ2-1, with 9 bases matching TRBD1. The CDR3 here is CASSGQGTYNEQFF. CDR3 coding DNA: TGTGCCAGTAGTGGACAGGGGACCTACAATGAGCAGTTCTTC.